These 16 T cell receptor beta chains came from one sample sequenced in a study of blood T cells in healthy people across ages. The use of a sample-barcoded 5' primer and a J-beta primer mix characterized a second PCR of roughly 6 to 11 cycles. MiXCR, applied by TCRdb to the 5' RACE reads, yields one record per CDR3 protein. This sample has about 1,400,000 distinct CDR3 sequences; around 42% occur once, and the top ten carry roughly 7.7%. Sequencing was performed on blood. The source of these receptors is a woman younger than 30 in good health.

This chain joins TRBV20-1 and TRBJ2-3; 8 nucleotides match TRBD2. The CDR3 runs 14 residues. Germline V CDR1 and CDR2: DFQATT, SNEGSKA (reference sequence). Unmatched junction bases numbered 11, after V lost 5 bases and J lost 7 bases. Here the CDR3 reads CSAGSIGGVNTQYF. In DNA, the CDR3 is TGCAGTGCTGGGAGTATCGGGGGGGTCAATACGCAGTATTTT.

This chain connects TRBV20-1 to TRBJ1-2; D is unclear. The V gene's germline CDR1 is DFQATT and CDR2 SNEGSKA (reference sequence). The CDR3 sequence is 14 residues long. Trimming stripped 6 bases from V and 0 bases from J, with 14 bases between. CDR3 amino acids: CSAPQTGANYGYTF. The CDR3 DNA is TGCAGTGCCCCCCAAACCGGGGCTAACTATGGCTACACCTTC.

This clonotype occurred a few times. This chain uses TRBV6-6 with TRBJ2-7, with a tentative D call TRBD1 (6 bases). The CDR3 sequence is 13 residues long. Germline loops: CDR1 MNHNY, CDR2 SVGAGI (reference sequence). Trimming took off 8 bases at V and 6 bases at J, with 17 bases between the two ends. CDR3 DNA sequence: TGTGCCAGCCTCCGTACAGGGTTCGCCGAGCAGTACTTC. Residues: CASLRTGFAEQYF.

The genes are TRBV15 and TRBJ2-3, with no clear D. Germline assignment: CDR1 LNHNV and CDR2 YYDKDF (reference sequence). CDR3 length: 13 amino acids. V lost 9 bases and J lost 4, with 14 bases in between. CDR3 sequence (DNA): TGTGCCACTCGACCTCCAAACGCAGATACGCAGTATTTT. Translating gives CATRPPNADTQYF.

The chain is built from TRBV5-1 and TRBJ2-3; D gene ambiguous. Germline lookup yields CDR1 SGHRS and CDR2 YFSETQ. V dropped 1 base and J dropped 6 bases, with 9 bases sitting between them. This CDR3 is 13 amino acids long. The CDR3 spells CASSLSAPDTQYF. CDR3 in DNA: TGCGCCAGCAGCTTGTCCGCCCCGGATACGCAGTATTTT.

This clonotype was counted a few times. V usage is TRBV28 and J usage is TRBJ2-7; 9 nucleotides line up with TRBD1. Germline assignment: CDR1 MDHEN and CDR2 SYDVKM. There are 15 residues in the CDR3. The J segment lost 1 base and the V segment lost 5 bases, leaving 6 bases of the junction unmatched. The CDR3 coding sequence is TGTGCCAGCAGTCCCGGGGGACAGGGTTCCTACGAGCAGTACTTC. Its translation: CASSPGGQGSYEQYF.

The V call is TRBV7-2, the J call TRBJ1-2; D is possibly TRBD1 (5 bases). CDR3 length: 14 amino acids. Germline lookup yields CDR1 SGHTA and CDR2 FQGNSA. The V and J ends lost 5 bases and 4 bases respectively, with 14 bases between them. The CDR3 region has the DNA TGTGCCAGCAGCCCCGGGGACGGCCTCTATGGCTACACCTTC. Translating it yields CASSPGDGLYGYTF. Full variable domain (missing parts from reference TRBV7-2 and TRBJ1-2): GAGVSQSPSNKVTEKGKDVELRCDPISGHTALYWYRQSLGQGLEFLIYFQGNSAPDKSGLPSDRFSAERTGGSVSTLTIQRTQQEDSAVYLCASSPGDGLYGYTFGSGTRLTVV.

The chain uses TRBV12-3 or TRBV12-4 and TRBJ2-3, with D possibly TRBD1 on 5 matching bases. The ends were cut back, 2 bases at V and 3 bases at J, with 15 bases in the middle. The CDR3 covers 16 residues. This CDR3 reads CASSLTSGIRTDTQYF. The DNA for the CDR3 is TGTGCCAGCAGTTTAACGTCAGGGATTAGAACAGATACGCAGTATTTT.

This clonotype was recorded at least ten times. J is TRBJ2-6 and V is TRBV5-1; no definite D call. V was cut by 5 bases and J by 1 base, with 13 bases left in between. Looked up from germline, CDR1 is SGHRS and CDR2 is YFSETQ. This CDR3 contains 16 residues. In nucleotides, the CDR3 is TGCGCCAGCAGTCTTGGGGAATTGTCTGGGGCCAACGTCCTGACTTTC. It is translated as CASSLGELSGANVLTF.

The rearrangement joins TRBV20-1 to TRBJ1-1; TRBD1 might be the D (5 bases). Germline V gene data show CDR1 as DFQATT and CDR2 as SNEGSKA (reference sequence). The CDR3 extends over 14 amino acids. V was pared by 6 bases and J by 1 base, with 15 bases between. The CDR3 loop is CSAPHTGPNTEAFF. As DNA, the CDR3 is TGCAGTGCCCCTCACACAGGCCCGAACACTGAAGCTTTCTTT.

The rearrangement uses TRBV25-1 and TRBJ2-7; maybe TRBD2 (5 bases). With the DNA end fitting TRBJ2-5 better, the J assignment may be wrong. Germline CDR1 MGHDK, CDR2 SYGVNS. The CDR3 has 15 amino acids. The CDR3: CASSAGGFRGETQYF. The CDR3 DNA is TGTGCCAGCAGTGCCGGAGGTTTTCGGGGAGAGACCCAGTACTTC.

The chain has TRBV29-1 and TRBJ2-1; D may correspond to TRBD1 or TRBD2 (6 bases each). The CDR3 length is 14 residues. Trimming cost V 1 base and J 13 bases, with 20 bases left between them. In germline, CDR1 is SQVTM, CDR2 ANQGSEA. The CDR3 DNA reads TGCAGCGTTGAAGTCGAGGGGGGACAAGAGACCCAGTTCTTC. Its translation is CSVEVEGGQETQFF.

The rearrangement uses TRBV7-9 and TRBJ2-7, with 7 nucleotides matching TRBD1. V was pared by 3 bases and J by 2 bases, with 10 bases of the junction left unmatched. The CDR3 is made up of 16 amino acids. Germline lookup yields CDR1 SEHNR and CDR2 FQNEAQ (reference sequence). The CDR3 bases are TGTGCCAGCAGCTTTCCCGACAGGGCTACAACCTACGAGCAGTACTTC. This encodes CASSFPDRATTYEQYF.

V gene TRBV10-3 combines with J gene TRBJ2-7; 7 bases line up with TRBD2. The CDR3 has 15 amino acids. CDR1 is ENHRY, CDR2 SYGVKD, per germline. Trimming cost V 0 bases and J 6 bases; bases outside gene matches: 8. CDR3 loop: CAISESKGRAAEQYF. The CDR3 bases are TGTGCCATCAGTGAGTCCAAGGGGAGGGCCGCCGAGCAGTACTTC.

This CDR3 reads CAWSVSGSSSYNEQFF. The DNA of the CDR3 is TGTGCCTGGAGTGTATCAGGGAGTTCCTCCTACAATGAGCAGTTCTTC. This chain connects TRBV30 to TRBJ2-1, with D perhaps assigned TRBD1 or TRBD2 (5 bases each). The V end lost 0 bases, the J end lost 0 bases, and 12 bases lay between the germline ends. CDR1 and CDR2 from the germline V gene are GTSNPN and SVGIG (reference sequence). The CDR3 loop spans 16 amino acids.

The V and J genes are TRBV6-1 and TRBJ2-5; the D gene could be TRBD1 or TRBD2 (7 bases each). Germline V gene sequence: CDR1 MNHNS, CDR2 SASEGT. This CDR3 region has 15 residues. The V end lost 8 bases, the J end lost 3 bases, and 19 bases lay between the germline ends. This chain's CDR3 is CASLKGASGEETQYF. DNA of the CDR3: TGTGCCAGCCTAAAGGGGGCCAGCGGGGAAGAGACCCAGTACTTC.